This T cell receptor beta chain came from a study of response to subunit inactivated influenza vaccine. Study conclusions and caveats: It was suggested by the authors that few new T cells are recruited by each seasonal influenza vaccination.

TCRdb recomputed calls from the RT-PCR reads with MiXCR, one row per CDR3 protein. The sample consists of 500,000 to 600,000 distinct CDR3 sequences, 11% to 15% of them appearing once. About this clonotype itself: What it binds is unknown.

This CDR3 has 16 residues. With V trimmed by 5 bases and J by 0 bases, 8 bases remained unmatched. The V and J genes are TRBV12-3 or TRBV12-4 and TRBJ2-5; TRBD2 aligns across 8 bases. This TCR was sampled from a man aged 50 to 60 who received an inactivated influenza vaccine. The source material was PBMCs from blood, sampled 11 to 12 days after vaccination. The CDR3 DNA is TGTGCCAGCAGTGACTGGCGGGAGGAAAACCAAGAGACCCAGTACTTC. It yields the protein CASSDWREENQETQYF.